The rows below give T cell receptor beta chains drawn from one sample of a study of cytomegalovirus exposure and HLA in healthy donors. TCRdb's table, derived via immunoSEQ multiplex PCR, lists solely in-frame clones and lacks some. Here the sample spans 150,000 to 200,000 clones, 70% to 90% being singletons. Sequencing input: PBMCs. The receptors here all came from a man between 18 and 29 years old in good health and CMV-seropositive. Each CDR3 is given with its conserved first and last residue. A D gene is named only where the DNA matches it firmly. Rows give clone size only sometimes, using once, few, many, or a class for an expanded clone.

clone_size: -; cdr3_length: 15; j_call: TRBJ2-2; v_call: TRBV5-6; d_call: TRBD2; cdr3_nt: TGTGCCAGCAGCTTGGCGGGGGGGGCCCCCGGGGAGCTGTTTTTT; cdr3_aa: CASSLAGGAPGELFF
clone_size: -; cdr3_length: 16; j_call: TRBJ2-3; v_call: TRBV9; d_call: TRBD2; cdr3_nt: TGTGCCAGCAGCGTATCGACTAGCTCCGTTGCAGATACGCAGTATTTT; cdr3_aa: CASSVSTSSVADTQYF
clone_size: -; cdr3_length: 11; j_call: TRBJ2-1; v_call: TRBV30; d_call: -; cdr3_nt: TGTGCCTGGAGTGAAGACACTGAGCAGTTCTTC; cdr3_aa: CAWSEDTEQFF
clone_size: -; cdr3_length: 16; j_call: TRBJ1-5; v_call: TRBV19; d_call: -; cdr3_nt: TGTGCCAGTAGTATGGGGCAGGCTTATAGCAATCAGCCCCAGCATTTT; cdr3_aa: CASSMGQAYSNQPQHF
clone_size: once; cdr3_length: 13; j_call: TRBJ2-7; v_call: TRBV2; d_call: TRBD1; cdr3_nt: TGTGCCAGCGGAAGGACAGGGGCCTACGAGCAGTACTTC; cdr3_aa: CASGRTGAYEQYF
clone_size: -; cdr3_length: 13; j_call: TRBJ1-3; v_call: TRBV2; d_call: -; cdr3_nt: TGTGCCAGCACCTCGACAGGCGGAAACACCATATATTTT; cdr3_aa: CASTSTGGNTIYF
clone_size: -; cdr3_length: 15; j_call: TRBJ1-1; v_call: TRBV4-3; d_call: TRBD1; cdr3_nt: TGCGCCAGCAGCCAAGTGTACAGGGGCGGGACTGAAGCTTTCTTT; cdr3_aa: CASSQVYRGGTEAFF
clone_size: -; cdr3_length: 16; j_call: TRBJ2-1; v_call: TRBV10-1; d_call: -; cdr3_nt: TGCGCCAGCAGCGGCCCCCGGGGGGCGCTTCCCAATGAGCAGTTCTTC; cdr3_aa: CASSGPRGALPNEQFF
clone_size: -; cdr3_length: 14; j_call: TRBJ2-7; v_call: TRBV4-3; d_call: -; cdr3_nt: TGCGCCAGCAGCCAAGATGTTGTTCAGGGGGAGCAGTACTTC; cdr3_aa: CASSQDVVQGEQYF
clone_size: once; cdr3_length: 13; j_call: TRBJ2-2; v_call: TRBV7-3; d_call: -; cdr3_nt: TGTGCCAGCAGCTCAAGGGGGACCGGGGAGCTGTTTTTT; cdr3_aa: CASSSRGTGELFF
clone_size: -; cdr3_length: 13; j_call: TRBJ1-1; v_call: TRBV2; d_call: -; cdr3_nt: TGTGCCAGCACCTTAGGGATTGAGGGAACAGCTTTCTTT; cdr3_aa: CASTLGIEGTAFF
clone_size: -; cdr3_length: 16; j_call: TRBJ2-1; v_call: TRBV7-2; d_call: TRBD2; cdr3_nt: TGTGCCAGCAGCTTAGTGGCGGGGGGGCCGTCGGGTGAGCAGTTCTTC; cdr3_aa: CASSLVAGGPSGEQFF
clone_size: -; cdr3_length: 14; j_call: TRBJ1-6; v_call: TRBV5-1; d_call: TRBD1; cdr3_nt: TGCGCCAGCAGCTTTGGGACAGGGGATTCACCCCTCCACTTT; cdr3_aa: CASSFGTGDSPLHF
clone_size: -; cdr3_length: 14; j_call: TRBJ2-3; v_call: TRBV30; d_call: TRBD2; cdr3_nt: TGTGCCTGGAGTGGGGGGAGGGGCAAGGATACGCAGTATTTT; cdr3_aa: CAWSGGRGKDTQYF
clone_size: -; cdr3_length: 13; j_call: TRBJ2-7; v_call: TRBV6-5; d_call: -; cdr3_nt: TGTGCCAGCAGTTCCCATCAGGGATATCAGCAGTACTTC; cdr3_aa: CASSSHQGYQQYF
clone_size: -; cdr3_length: 15; j_call: TRBJ1-4; v_call: TRBV9; d_call: -; cdr3_nt: TGTGCCAGCAGCGTAGCTCCAGGGTTTAATGAAAAACTGTTTTTT; cdr3_aa: CASSVAPGFNEKLFF
clone_size: -; cdr3_length: 14; j_call: TRBJ1-1; v_call: TRBV9; d_call: -; cdr3_nt: TGTGCCAGCAGCGTAGCAGGCATGAACACTGAAGCTTTCTTT; cdr3_aa: CASSVAGMNTEAFF
clone_size: -; cdr3_length: 15; j_call: TRBJ2-1; v_call: TRBV5-1; d_call: -; cdr3_nt: TGCGCCAGCAATTTTGACAGGACCCTTGGGAATGAGCAGTTCTTC; cdr3_aa: CASNFDRTLGNEQFF
clone_size: -; cdr3_length: 14; j_call: TRBJ2-7; v_call: TRBV10-3; d_call: TRBD1; cdr3_nt: TGTGCCATCAATTCGGACAGGGGCTCCTACGAGCAGTACTTC; cdr3_aa: CAINSDRGSYEQYF
clone_size: -; cdr3_length: 11; j_call: TRBJ1-2; v_call: TRBV10-3; d_call: TRBD1; cdr3_nt: TGTGCCTTAGACACAGGGGCTGGCTACACCTTC; cdr3_aa: CALDTGAGYTF
clone_size: -; cdr3_length: 15; j_call: TRBJ1-6; v_call: TRBV19; d_call: TRBD1; cdr3_nt: TGTGCCAGTAGGCCCAATGGGGACAGGGTTATTCCCCTCCACTTT; cdr3_aa: CASRPNGDRVIPLHF
clone_size: -; cdr3_length: 13; j_call: TRBJ1-3; v_call: TRBV7-9; d_call: -; cdr3_nt: TGTGCCAGCAGCCCGCGGGTGGAAAACACCATATATTTT; cdr3_aa: CASSPRVENTIYF
clone_size: -; cdr3_length: 19; j_call: TRBJ1-1; v_call: TRBV5-1; d_call: TRBD1; cdr3_nt: TGCGCCAGCAGCTTGGCATTCCAGGGGACAGGCCCAGCGAGCACTGAAGCTTTCTTT; cdr3_aa: CASSLAFQGTGPASTEAFF
clone_size: -; cdr3_length: 12; j_call: TRBJ2-7; v_call: TRBV7-9; d_call: -; cdr3_nt: TGTGCCAGCAGTTCGACAGTCTACGAGCAGTACTTC; cdr3_aa: CASSSTVYEQYF
clone_size: -; cdr3_length: 15; j_call: TRBJ1-2; v_call: TRBV5-4; d_call: TRBD1; cdr3_nt: TGTGCCAGCAGCTCTCCTGACAGGGACAACTATGGCTACACCTTC; cdr3_aa: CASSSPDRDNYGYTF
clone_size: -; cdr3_length: 17; j_call: TRBJ2-6; v_call: TRBV5-1; d_call: TRBD1; cdr3_nt: TGCGCCAGCAGCACCTGGACAGGCCTCTCTGGGGCCAACGTCCTGACTTTC; cdr3_aa: CASSTWTGLSGANVLTF